The 16 T cell receptor beta chains below all came from one sample that was sequenced in a study of early T cells in non-severe SARS-CoV-2 infection. One entry per CDR3 protein, called by TCRdb with MiXCR from the 5' RACE reads. The sample includes fewer than 55,000 distinct CDR3 sequences, roughly 7% seen only once; the top ten take just over 8%. The sequencing sample was made of whole blood. The receptors here all came from an adult who was a healthcare worker with PCR-confirmed SARS-CoV-2 infection or an uninfected control (not recorded which).

The V and J genes are TRBV27 and TRBJ1-6; 8 bases line up with TRBD1. Germline CDR1 MNHEY, CDR2 SMNVEV (reference sequence). The CDR3 sequence is 14 residues long. V was clipped by 4 bases and J by 10 bases; unmatched bases: 6. In nucleotides, the CDR3 is TGTGCCAGCAGTTCCCCAGGGGGCGGATCACCCCTCCACTTT. It specifies CASSSPGGGSPLHF.

This clonotype was counted at least ten times. J is TRBJ2-1 and V is TRBV7-2; 8 nucleotides align to TRBD2. Germline trimming cut 6 bases from V and 5 bases from J; bases unmatched to any gene: 9. The CDR3 runs 15 residues. Per the germline V gene, CDR1 is SGHTA and CDR2 is FQGNSA. The CDR3: CASSLSGSYNNEQFF. The CDR3 DNA reads TGTGCCAGCAGTCTAAGCGGGAGCTACAACAATGAGCAGTTCTTC.

This rearrangement joins TRBV4-2 to TRBJ1-3, with a possible D match to TRBD1 (5 bases). The CDR3 is 16 residues long. Germline V gives CDR1 LGHNA, CDR2 YNFKEQ. V was pared by 1 base and J by 8 bases, with 18 bases between. The CDR3 is CASSQVGGGLEDTIYF. The CDR3 coding sequence is TGTGCCAGCAGCCAAGTGGGTGGGGGTCTGGAAGACACCATATATTTT.

The sample holds many counts of this clonotype. The V call is TRBV12-3 or TRBV12-4, the J call TRBJ2-7; a possible D gene is TRBD2 (6 bases). V lost 3 bases and J lost 3, with 12 bases in between. The CDR3 contains 14 residues. The CDR3 DNA reads TGTGCCAGCAGTTTTATCCAGGGAGGCTACGAGCAGTACTTC. This sequence encodes CASSFIQGGYEQYF.

This clonotype was seen repeatedly, ten times or more. The rearrangement joins TRBV6-8 to TRBJ2-3; the match to TRBD2 covers 13 bases. The germline CDR1 and CDR2 sequences are MNHGY and SAAAGT. V lost 10 bases to trimming and J lost 5 bases; unmatched junction nucleotides: 3. The CDR3 runs 13 residues. The CDR3 loop reads CATTSGGRDTQYF. In DNA form, the CDR3 reads TGTGCCACGACTAGCGGGGGGAGAGATACGCAGTATTTT.

This clonotype was picked up a small number of times. The chain employs TRBV7-9 and TRBJ1-1; D gene unclear. The CDR3 sequence is 14 residues long. CDR1 and CDR2 (germline): SEHNR, FQNEAQ (reference sequence). V was pared by 4 bases and J by 6 bases, with 15 bases between. CDR3 loop: CASSSPTQRSEAFF. CDR3 bases: TGTGCCAGCAGCTCCCCGACCCAACGATCTGAAGCTTTCTTT.

The chain has TRBV20-1 and TRBJ2-5; possibly TRBD2 for D (5 bases). Germline CDR1 and CDR2: DFQATT and SNEGSKA (reference sequence). The CDR3 runs 15 residues. The V end was cut by 3 bases, the J end by 1 base, with 15 bases between. The CDR3: CSASGGLPSQETQYF. The CDR3 nucleotides are TGCAGTGCTAGCGGTGGACTCCCCTCCCAAGAGACCCAGTACTTC.

A word on this clonotype: Just one base apart from a much larger clone, this may be a read error. This chain links TRBV23-1 with TRBJ2-5; D is uncertain. TRBV23-1 falls under the ORF class, with uncertain function. This CDR3 is 19 amino acids long. The CDR3 here is CASRQSCGLPVKIQETQYF. CDR3 nucleotides: TGCGCCAGCAGACAATCCTGTGGCCTCCCAGTCAAGATCCAAGAGACCCAGTACTTC.

This clonotype showed up many times. The chain recombines TRBV10-1 with TRBJ2-7, with a possible D match to TRBD1 (6 bases). Germline V gene data show CDR1 as WNHNN and CDR2 as SYGVQD (reference sequence). This CDR3 is built from 13 residues. V gave up 5 bases and J gave up 2 bases, with 10 bases separating them. CDR3 in amino acids: CASSQGLAYEQYF. In DNA form, the CDR3 reads TGCGCCAGCAGTCAGGGGTTGGCCTACGAGCAGTACTTC.

This clonotype was detected only a few times. The chain combines TRBV20-1 with TRBJ2-1; TRBD2 matches at 8 bases. CDR1 DFQATT and CDR2 SNEGSKA come from the germline V gene (reference sequence). The V and J ends lost 2 bases and 6 bases, in that order; junction bases with no gene match: 12. The length of the CDR3 is 16 residues. The CDR3 DNA sequence: TGCAGTGCTAGAACTACTCCGGGACTAGTATTCAATGAGCAGTTCTTC. This codes for CSARTTPGLVFNEQFF.

Regarding this clonotype: Mismatch with germline at one junction end may stem from a read error. J is TRBJ2-7 and V is TRBV11-2; 9 nucleotides agree with TRBD2. The germline CDR1 and CDR2 sequences are SGHAT and FQNNGV. The CDR3 runs 15 residues. CDR3 sequence reads: CASSLAVAGADEQYF. CDR3 coding DNA: TGTGCTAGCAGCTTAGCGGTAGCGGGGGCTGACGAGCAGTACTTC.

This clonotype was seen at least ten times. The chain links TRBV7-2 to TRBJ1-2; D may be TRBD1 (6 bases). This CDR3 contains 14 residues. V was shortened by 4 bases and J by 2 bases, with 11 bases between the two germline ends. The germline CDR1 and CDR2 sequences are SGHTA and FQGNSA. The CDR3 bases are TGTGCCAGCAGCTACACCACAGGGAACTATGGCTACACCTTC. This sequence encodes CASSYTTGNYGYTF. Full variable domain (missing parts from reference TRBV7-2 and TRBJ1-2): GAGVSQSPSNKVTEKGKDVELRCDPISGHTALYWYRQSLGQGLEFLIYFQGNSAPDKSGLPSDRFSAERTGGSVSTLTIQRTQQEDSAVYLCASSYTTGNYGYTFGSGTRLTVV.

This clonotype was recorded many times. The V and J genes are TRBV7-6 and TRBJ1-3; D unresolved. This CDR3 has 17 amino acids. Trimming removed 5 bases from V and 4 bases from J, with 21 bases in between. Germline V lookup: CDR1 SGHVS, CDR2 FNYEAQ. The CDR3 coding sequence is TGTGCCAGCAGCCCTTCTTGGCGGGGAGGGAGAGGAAACACCATATATTTT. Protein: CASSPSWRGGRGNTIYF.

This clonotype was observed a few times. The genes are TRBV11-2 and TRBJ2-2; unclear D gene. This CDR3 contains 15 residues. Germline loops: CDR1 SGHAT, CDR2 FQNNGV. The germline V and J ends were trimmed by 5 bases and 0 bases, with 10 bases remaining between them. The CDR3: CASSQRHANTGELFF. CDR3 bases: TGTGCCAGCAGCCAAAGACACGCGAACACCGGGGAGCTGTTTTTT. The full variable domain, rest sourced from reference TRBV11-2 and TRBJ2-2, is EAGVAQSPRYKIIEKRQSVAFWCNPISGHATLYWYQQILGQGPKLLIQFQNNGVVDDSQLPKDRFSAERLKGVDSTLKIQPAKLEDSAVYLCASSQRHANTGELFFGEGSRLTVL.

This clonotype has a handful of counts. The gene calls are TRBV28 and TRBJ1-1; TRBD1 might be the D (6 bases). Germline CDR1 MDHEN, CDR2 SYDVKM. This CDR3 region has 14 residues. Trimming pared 8 bases from V and 3 bases from J, leaving 16 bases between. In DNA, the CDR3 is TGTGCCAGCCGGTCGGACAGACTCTACACTGAAGCTTTCTTT. Its translation: CASRSDRLYTEAFF.

The genes are TRBV29-1 and TRBJ2-7, with 7 bases aligning to TRBD2. V dropped 7 bases and J dropped 7; count of bases not matched to a gene: 13. Germline V gives CDR1 SQVTM, CDR2 ANQGSEA. This CDR3 contains 13 residues. The CDR3 sequence: CSASGLPPEEQYF. CDR3 DNA sequence: TGCAGCGCTTCGGGACTACCGCCGGAGGAGCAGTACTTC.